Following are 29 T cell receptor beta chains from one sample sequenced in a study of blood T cell repertoires in COVID-19 (dated by TCRdb to 2018 to 2021). Libraries were prepared through the immunoSEQ multiplex PCR assay. Entries here come from immuneACCESS through TCRdb and include only in-frame sequences with V and J called. Some clones fail to appear in such tables; in the studies checked, an unresolved V gene covers under half of the shortfall, and the cause of the remainder is unknown. This sample is represented by a few hundred thousand clones; just under 90% of them were singletons. Of the sample, less than 1.5% is held by the ten largest clones. Sequenced material: PBMCs or T cells enriched from blood (not recorded which). These receptor sequences come from a man aged 25 to 40 who had recovered from COVID-19.

V and J are TRBV18 and TRBJ1-1; 9 positions match TRBD1. CDR3 length: 13 amino acids. The V and J ends lost 4 bases and 7 bases, in that order; junction bases with no gene match: 4. The germline V gene has CDR1 KGHSH and CDR2 LQKENI. CDR3 region: CASSLMDRGEAFF. CDR3 DNA: TGTGCCAGCTCACTAATGGACAGGGGTGAAGCTTTCTTT.

J is TRBJ1-1 and V is TRBV2; D possibly corresponds to TRBD1 (6 bases). Per the germline V gene, CDR1 is SNHLY and CDR2 is FYNNEI. Trimming removed 7 bases at V and 1 base at J, with 10 bases between. CDR3 length: 13 amino acids. The CDR3 sequence: CASTIRGNTEAFF. The CDR3 DNA reads as TGTGCCAGCACTATCAGGGGGAACACTGAAGCTTTCTTT.

This clone was seen a single time. V is TRBV30 and J is TRBJ2-7; D is possibly TRBD1 (6 bases). The CDR3 covers 13 residues. Germline CDR1 and CDR2: GTSNPN and SVGIG (reference sequence). The germline V and J ends were trimmed by 5 bases and 5 bases, with 16 bases remaining between them. CDR3 bases: TGTGCCTGGGAAACAGGGTTTAGGAACGAGCAGTACTTC. It codes for CAWETGFRNEQYF.

The chain has TRBV9 and TRBJ2-3; 7 positions agree with TRBD1. CDR1 and CDR2 (germline): SGDLS, YYNGEE. The CDR3 is 14 residues long. With V trimmed by 3 bases and J by 1 base, 2 bases remained unmatched. In DNA form, the CDR3 reads TGTGCCAGCAGCGGCGACAGGGGCACAGATACGCAGTATTTT. It specifies CASSGDRGTDTQYF.

This clone was picked up one time. CDR3 amino acids: CASSGTGENSPLHF. For the CDR3, the DNA is TGTGCCAGCAGTGGGACAGGGGAGAATTCACCCCTCCACTTT. The rearrangement links TRBV6-1 to TRBJ1-6; 9 nucleotides align to TRBD1. J was trimmed by 7 bases and V by 4 bases; bases with no gene match: 2. Germline values: CDR1 MNHNS, CDR2 SASEGT. CDR3 length equals 14 residues.

V and J are TRBV20-1 and TRBJ1-2, with 9 bases aligning to TRBD1. Germline CDR1 reads DFQATT; CDR2 reads SNEGSKA (reference sequence). The CDR3 consists of 11 residues. With V trimmed by 6 bases and J by 6 bases, 2 bases remained unmatched. The CDR3 protein is CSARTGDGYTF. In DNA form, the CDR3 reads TGCAGTGCACGGACAGGGGATGGCTACACCTTC.

DNA for the CDR3: TGTGCCAGCTCACCAAGGGGGGGGGACACAGCCAAAAACATTCAGTACTTC. This gives the protein CASSPRGGDTAKNIQYF. The V and J genes are TRBV18 and TRBJ2-4, with a weak D call TRBD2 (7 bases). V was cut by 2 bases and J by 0 bases, with 14 bases left in between. Germline CDR1 KGHSH, CDR2 LQKENI. This CDR3 contains 17 residues.

This rearrangement joins TRBV5-4 to TRBJ1-5; D ambiguous. Germline CDR1 SGHNT, CDR2 YYREEE (reference sequence). Trimming took off 1 base at V and 7 bases at J, with 6 bases between the two ends. The CDR3 sequence is 12 residues long. CDR3 region: CASSLRGQPQHF. CDR3 bases: TGTGCCAGCAGCTTGCGCGGACAGCCCCAGCATTTT.

The rearrangement uses TRBV6-2 or TRBV6-3 and TRBJ1-4; D possibly corresponds to TRBD1 (6 bases). V was pared by 0 bases and J by 5 bases, with 16 bases between. CDR3 size: 17 residues. Germline values: CDR1 MNHEY, CDR2 SVGEGT. CDR3 DNA sequence: TGTGCCAGCAGTTACTCGTTTTTCTCAGGACAGAATGAAAAACTGTTTTTT. Its translation is CASSYSFFSGQNEKLFF.

By share, this clone ranks as medium-sized. The gene calls are TRBV6-4 and TRBJ2-2; D ambiguous. The V gene lost 4 bases and the J gene lost 4 bases, with 10 bases spanning the gap. In germline, CDR1 is MRHNA, CDR2 SNTAGT. This CDR3 is built from 14 residues. The CDR3 DNA follows: TGTGCCAGCAGTGTAGGTAGCAGCACCGGGGAGCTGTTTTTT. Translated, it gives CASSVGSSTGELFF.

The chain is built from TRBV5-8 and TRBJ1-4, with a weak D call TRBD1 (6 bases). Trimming cost V 3 bases and J 8 bases, with 20 bases left between them. Per the germline V gene, CDR1 is SGHTS and CDR2 is YDEGEE. This CDR3 comprises 16 residues. CDR3 region: CASSYLSWTEKEKLFF. CDR3 nucleotide sequence: TGTGCCAGCAGCTACTTGAGTTGGACAGAAAAAGAAAAACTGTTTTTT.

The chain recombines TRBV29-1 with TRBJ1-2, with 10 bases identical to TRBD1. Per germline, CDR1 SQVTM and CDR2 ANQGSEA. The ends lost 5 bases at V and 4 bases at J; junction bases unmatched: 4. The CDR3 length is 13 residues. CDR3 sequence reads: CSVSGQGGYGYTF. CDR3 bases: TGCAGCGTTTCCGGACAGGGGGGCTATGGCTACACCTTC.

This sequence joins TRBV19 and TRBJ2-3; TRBD2 matches 12 bases. This CDR3 has 19 amino acids. Germline V gives CDR1 LNHDA, CDR2 SQIVND (reference sequence). J gave up 4 bases and V 4 bases, and 15 bases lay outside the gene matches. The CDR3 region has the DNA TGTGCCAGTAGTACCCCTGTAATACTAGCGGGGGGTATTTCAGATACGCAGTATTTT. This translates into CASSTPVILAGGISDTQYF.

V gene TRBV7-8 combines with J gene TRBJ2-1; 11 nucleotides match TRBD2. The CDR3 totals 17 residues. Germline trimming cut 0 bases from V and 5 bases from J; bases unmatched to any gene: 6. The V gene's germline CDR1 is SGHVS and CDR2 FQNEAQ. CDR3 DNA sequence: TGTGCCAGCAGCTTAGCTCCATCTAGCGGGAGGAACAATGAGCAGTTCTTC. It specifies CASSLAPSSGRNNEQFF.

The chain links TRBV12-3 or TRBV12-4 to TRBJ2-1; D is unclear. The length of the CDR3 is 12 residues. V shed 5 bases and J shed 9 bases, with 11 bases lying between them. The CDR3 DNA is TGTGCCAGCAGTCGTACGGTGGTTGAGCAGTTCTTC. Its translation: CASSRTVVEQFF.

The chain couples TRBV20-1 to TRBJ2-1, with D tentatively TRBD1 (5 bases). With 3 bases removed from V and 7 bases from J, the gap between germline ends came to 10 bases. Germline loops: CDR1 DFQATT, CDR2 SNEGSKA (reference sequence). The CDR3 runs 12 residues. CDR3 bases: TGCAGTGCTAGTCAGGGCATGAATGAGCAGTTCTTC. Translated, it gives CSASQGMNEQFF.

The V call is TRBV19, the J call TRBJ1-3, with D perhaps matching TRBD1 (5 bases). With 2 bases removed from V and 4 bases from J, the gap between germline ends came to 12 bases. Germline loops: CDR1 LNHDA, CDR2 SQIVND (reference sequence). The CDR3 is 15 amino acids. The CDR3 sequence is CASSINTGAGNTIYF. CDR3 DNA: TGTGCCAGTAGTATAAATACAGGCGCCGGAAACACCATATATTTT. Combining the CDR3 with reference TRBV19 and TRBJ1-3 gives the whole variable domain DGGITQSPKYLFRKEGQNVTLSCEQNLNHDAMYWYRQDPGQGLRLIYYSQIVNDFQKGDIAEGYSVSREKKESFPLTVTSAQKNPTAFYLCASSINTGAGNTIYFGEGSWLTVV.

The chain uses TRBV27 and TRBJ1-2; TRBD1 matches at 9 bases. This CDR3 is 14 amino acids long. Germline V gene sequence: CDR1 MNHEY, CDR2 SMNVEV (reference sequence). Trimming removed 0 bases from V and 4 bases from J; junction bases left unmatched: 0. The DNA for the CDR3 is TGTGCCAGCAGTTTATCGGGACAGGGCTATGGCTACACCTTC. This translates into CASSLSGQGYGYTF.

This clone has a handful of counts. The chain is built from TRBV6-5 and TRBJ2-3, with a possible D match to TRBD2 (7 bases). Between the trimmed V and J ends, which lost 6 bases and 2 bases, there was a span of 15 bases. The CDR3 is 15 residues long. CDR1 is MNHEY, CDR2 SVGAGI, per germline. The CDR3 protein is CASRPAGGPTDTQYF. As DNA, the CDR3 is TGTGCCAGCAGACCCGCCGGGGGGCCCACAGATACGCAGTATTTT.

This clone appeared a few times. The genes are TRBV5-4 and TRBJ2-7, with 14 nucleotides matching TRBD2. The length of the CDR3 is 16 residues. Germline CDR1 and CDR2: SGHNT and YYREEE (reference sequence). With V trimmed by 3 bases and J by 2 bases, 4 bases remained unmatched. CDR3 DNA sequence: TGTGCCAGCAGCTCACCGGGACTAGCGGGAGCCTACGAGCAGTACTTC. Translation: CASSSPGLAGAYEQYF.

The chain is built from TRBV18 and TRBJ2-7; 10 bases match TRBD1. CDR1 is KGHSH, CDR2 LQKENI, per germline. This CDR3 has 15 amino acids. The V gene end was trimmed by 3 bases and the J gene end by 2 bases; junction bases not matched to a gene: 4. CDR3 loop: CASSPGQGLAYEQYF. The CDR3 DNA reads TGTGCCAGCTCACCGGGACAGGGGTTAGCCTACGAGCAGTACTTC.

The genes are TRBV19 and TRBJ2-3; TRBD2 aligns across 11 bases. V lost 3 bases, J lost 3 bases, and 5 bases stayed unmatched. This CDR3 region has 16 residues. Per the germline V gene, CDR1 is LNHDA and CDR2 is SQIVND (reference sequence). The CDR3 region is CASSIPRTSGTDTQYF. For the CDR3, the DNA is TGTGCCAGTAGTATCCCCCGGACTAGCGGGACAGATACGCAGTATTTT.

V and J are TRBV13 and TRBJ1-1; D is unresolved. The CDR3 contains 13 residues. Germline-derived CDR1 and CDR2 are PRHDT and FYEKMQ (reference sequence). Trimming shortened V by 5 bases and J by 0 bases, and 7 bases separated the two germline ends. The CDR3 sequence: CASSRTVNTEAFF. Written as DNA, the CDR3 is TGTGCCAGCAGCCGGACTGTGAACACTGAAGCTTTCTTT.

The V gene is TRBV4-3, the J gene TRBJ1-4; 10 nucleotides align to TRBD1. The CDR3 is 18 residues long. Looked up from germline, CDR1 is LGHNA and CDR2 is YSLEER. The V and J ends lost 0 bases and 6 bases, in that order; junction bases with no gene match: 10. The CDR3 spells CASSQERQGARVYEKLFF. CDR3 in DNA: TGCGCCAGCAGCCAAGAGAGACAGGGGGCCCGGGTCTATGAAAAACTGTTTTTT.

The chain links TRBV4-3 to TRBJ2-7, with 8 bases fitting TRBD1. Looked up from germline, CDR1 is LGHNA and CDR2 is YSLEER. The junction had 6 bases not matched to a gene; V was cut back by 4 bases and J by 4 bases. The CDR3 runs 14 residues. CDR3: CASSPGTGRYEQYF. CDR3 DNA sequence: TGCGCCAGCAGCCCTGGGACAGGTCGGTACGAGCAGTACTTC.

The V and J genes are TRBV28 and TRBJ1-2; D may be TRBD1 (5 bases). The CDR3 covers 13 residues. V lost 7 bases, J lost 2 bases, and 11 bases lay in between. Germline lookup yields CDR1 MDHEN and CDR2 SYDVKM. CDR3 residues: CASTQGGNYGYTF. For the CDR3, the DNA is TGTGCCAGCACCCAGGGCGGAAACTATGGCTACACCTTC.

The rearrangement links TRBV5-5 to TRBJ2-7, with 10 bases fitting TRBD1. V shed 2 bases, J shed 5 bases, and the junction held 10 bases outside the gene matches. Germline values: CDR1 SGHKS, CDR2 YYEKEE (reference sequence). This CDR3 comprises 16 residues. The CDR3 DNA sequence: TGTGCCAGCAGCTTTATACCGGGACAGGGGATCAACGAGCAGTACTTC. Translating it yields CASSFIPGQGINEQYF.

The V gene is TRBV11-2, the J gene TRBJ1-6, with D hard to call. In germline, CDR1 is SGHAT, CDR2 FQNNGV. Deletions cut 5 bases from V and 8 bases from J, with 13 bases between. The CDR3 sequence is 14 residues long. The CDR3 DNA is TGTGCCAGCAGCCACGACCCTGCGGATTCACCCCTCCACTTT. Protein: CASSHDPADSPLHF.

The chain carries TRBV9 and TRBJ2-1; 15 nucleotides match TRBD2. The CDR3 extends over 22 amino acids. Trimming removed 0 bases from V and 1 base from J; junction bases left unmatched: 14. Germline V gene lookup returns CDR1 SGDLS and CDR2 YYNGEE. The CDR3 DNA is TGTGCCAGCAGCGTAGACCCCGCTGGACTAGCGGGGGGGCCGGGGTCCTACAATGAGCAGTTCTTC. It translates to CASSVDPAGLAGGPGSYNEQFF.